This T cell receptor (beta chain) was sequenced in a study of identical twins (dated by TCRdb to about 2016). Broadly, across the study: To test whether fetal clonotypes persist, the study used deep sequencing on TCR alpha and beta repertoires from monozygotic twins, unrelated adults of various ages, and cord blood. Replicate twin experiments were performed at different times using different library preparation protocols to rule out contamination. The full study reports these points: Out-of-frame TCR alpha sequences shared between twins showed an excess of low generation-probability sequences compared with coincidental sharing between unrelated individuals. The excess sharing between twins in beta out-of-frame sequences was weaker because fewer shared sequences reduced the signal-to-noise ratio. Because the same donors could not be followed over many years, the conclusions relied on cross-sectional statistical analysis. Zero-insertion analyses could be partly confounded by invariant T cells such as MAIT and iNKT, though diverse VJ usage argued against such confounding for most clonotypes. In monozygotic twins, recombination models systematically underestimated out-of-frame TCR alpha sharing, but the models matched the sharing seen between unrelated individuals. Abundant cord blood beta clonotypes carried fewer insertions; young adult naive repertoires showed a weaker similar trend, while memory repertoires showed none.

The library was obtained by 5' RACE. The data were produced on an Illumina HiSeq 2000. Template switching introduced a universal primer binding site; the final cDNA contained a unique molecular identifier, enabling accurate counting of TCR cDNA molecules. First-strand cDNA for TCR alpha and beta chains was synthesized from specific primers in the conserved constant-segment region. To control for contamination, each cDNA library was double barcoded with a SMART-Mk sample barcode plus Illumina barcodes. TruSeq adapter sequences, together with Illumina sample barcodes, were added in two successive PCR steps. The Illumina HiSeq platform was used with custom primers to sequence TCR alpha and beta cDNA libraries. On the authors' methods: Raw reads were processed with MiGEC to extract unique molecular identifiers, and MiXCR was used to determine CDR3 positions. Recombination models were inferred per individual with the repgenHMM and IGoR tools using an EM algorithm. Shared clonotype analysis was performed with the tcR package in R, normalizing sharing by the product of cloneset sizes. Out-of-frame nonproductive sequences were analyzed to study raw recombination free of thymic and clonal selection effects. Clones were called with MiXCR by TCRdb after fastp trimmed the public reads at Q25, and only in-frame beta chains were retained. Entries that share a CDR3 protein sequence are merged under the most common genes and DNA. Clone size and V and J calls follow TCRdb, not the original study. For this sample the table gives under 400,000 distinct CDR3 sequences, of which 8.5% to 10% were detected only once. The ten largest clonotypes hold approximately 9.3% of the sample.

V loses 0 bases, J loses 5 bases, and the germline ends lie 11 bases apart. From the germline V gene, CDR1 is LGHNA and CDR2 is YNFKEQ. The CDR3 holds 15 amino acids from the cysteine to the phenylalanine. Solely the CDR3 DNA is kept, with 45 bases framed from the first base. The table lists this clonotype with a few counts. What this receptor recognizes is not known. Base qualities are not at hand, and no much larger clone is one base apart. Only healthy Caucasian donors were included. The study also sequenced three unrelated non-twin adults: a male aged 18 to 30, a male aged 50 to 60 and a female aged 50 to 60. Miltenyi CD45RO+ enrichment and human naive T-cell isolation kits were used to isolate memory (CD45RO+) and naive T cells from PBMC.

The sequencing input was naive T cells sorted from blood. In the paper's terms, the cell subset or site label means: cells isolated with a human naive T-cell isolation kit. The rearranged segments are TRBV4-2 and TRBJ2-1; D gene: possibly TRBD2, on 6 matching bases. The receptor's source is a woman in her forties or fifties in good health. The bases read TGTGCCAGCAGCCAAGAACCTAGCGTCAACAATGAGCAGTTCTTC. Protein translation: CASSQEPSVNNEQFF.